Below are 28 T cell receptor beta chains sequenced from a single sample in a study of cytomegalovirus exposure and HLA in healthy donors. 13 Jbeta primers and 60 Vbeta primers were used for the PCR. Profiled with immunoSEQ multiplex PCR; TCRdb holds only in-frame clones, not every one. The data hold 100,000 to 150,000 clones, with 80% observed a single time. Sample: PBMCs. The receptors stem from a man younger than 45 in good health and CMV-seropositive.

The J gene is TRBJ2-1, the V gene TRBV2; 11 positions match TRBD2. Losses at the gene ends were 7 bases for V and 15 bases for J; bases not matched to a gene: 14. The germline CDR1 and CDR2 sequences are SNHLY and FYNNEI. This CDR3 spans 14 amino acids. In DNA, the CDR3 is TGTGCCAGCACTTATAGCGGGGGGGCCTTATATTTGTTCTTC. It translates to CASTYSGGALYLFF.

CDR3 nucleotide sequence: TGTGCCAGTAGCACCCGCGGCGGGACCTACAATGAGCAGTTCTTC. This codes for CASSTRGGTYNEQFF. The V call is TRBV19, the J call TRBJ2-1, with TRBD2 as a possible D gene (6 bases). Germline lookup yields CDR1 LNHDA and CDR2 SQIVND (reference sequence). V dropped 6 bases and J dropped 2 bases, with 14 bases sitting between them. The length of the CDR3 is 15 residues.

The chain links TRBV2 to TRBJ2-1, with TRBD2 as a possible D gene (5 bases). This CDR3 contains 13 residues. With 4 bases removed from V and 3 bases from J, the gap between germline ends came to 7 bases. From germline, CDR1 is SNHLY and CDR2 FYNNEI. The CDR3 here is CASSARGYNEQFF. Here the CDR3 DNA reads TGTGCCAGCAGTGCCCGGGGCTACAATGAGCAGTTCTTC.

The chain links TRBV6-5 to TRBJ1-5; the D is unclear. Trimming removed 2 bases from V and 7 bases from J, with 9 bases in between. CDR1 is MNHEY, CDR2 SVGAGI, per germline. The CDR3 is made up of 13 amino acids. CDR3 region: CASSYEGRQPQHF. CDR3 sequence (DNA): TGTGCCAGCAGTTACGAGGGAAGGCAGCCCCAGCATTTT.

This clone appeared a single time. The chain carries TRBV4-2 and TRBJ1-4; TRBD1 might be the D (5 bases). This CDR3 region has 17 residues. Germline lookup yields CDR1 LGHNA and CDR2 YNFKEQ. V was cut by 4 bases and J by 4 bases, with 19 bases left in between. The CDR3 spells CASSPTWGGRSNEKLFF. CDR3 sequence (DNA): TGTGCCAGCAGCCCAACGTGGGGGGGACGGAGTAATGAAAAACTGTTTTTT.

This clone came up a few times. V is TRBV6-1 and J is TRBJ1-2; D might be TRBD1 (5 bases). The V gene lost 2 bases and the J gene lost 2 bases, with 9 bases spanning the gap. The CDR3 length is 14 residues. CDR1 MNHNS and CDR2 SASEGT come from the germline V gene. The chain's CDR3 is CASSEPGLNYGYTF. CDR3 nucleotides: TGTGCCAGCAGTGAACCAGGGCTGAACTATGGCTACACCTTC.

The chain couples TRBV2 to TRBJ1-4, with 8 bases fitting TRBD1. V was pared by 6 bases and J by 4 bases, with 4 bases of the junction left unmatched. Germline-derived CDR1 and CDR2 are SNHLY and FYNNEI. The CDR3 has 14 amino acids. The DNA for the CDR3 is TGTGCCAGCAGATCCGGACAGGGTAATGAAAAACTGTTTTTT. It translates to CASRSGQGNEKLFF.

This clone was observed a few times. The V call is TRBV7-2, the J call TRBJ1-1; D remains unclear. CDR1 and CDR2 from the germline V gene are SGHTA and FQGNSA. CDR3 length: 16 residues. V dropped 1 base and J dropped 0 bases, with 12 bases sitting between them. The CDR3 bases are TGTGCCAGCAGCTTAGATCCCGAGTCTATGAACACTGAAGCTTTCTTT. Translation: CASSLDPESMNTEAFF.

The CDR3 region has the DNA TGTGCCAGTAGTATCCAGGGATTGGATTCACCCCTCCACTTT. It yields the protein CASSIQGLDSPLHF. The chain employs TRBV19 and TRBJ1-6; tentatively, D is TRBD1 (5 bases). V was shortened by 3 bases and J by 8 bases, with 11 bases between the two germline ends. The germline CDR1 and CDR2 sequences are LNHDA and SQIVND (reference sequence). This CDR3 spans 14 amino acids.

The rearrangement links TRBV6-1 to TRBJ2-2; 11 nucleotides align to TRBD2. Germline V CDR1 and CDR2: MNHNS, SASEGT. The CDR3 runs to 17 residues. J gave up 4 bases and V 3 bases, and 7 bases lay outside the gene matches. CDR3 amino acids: CASSDVAGGPGTGELFF. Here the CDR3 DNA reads TGTGCCAGCAGTGACGTAGCGGGGGGGCCGGGCACCGGGGAGCTGTTTTTT.

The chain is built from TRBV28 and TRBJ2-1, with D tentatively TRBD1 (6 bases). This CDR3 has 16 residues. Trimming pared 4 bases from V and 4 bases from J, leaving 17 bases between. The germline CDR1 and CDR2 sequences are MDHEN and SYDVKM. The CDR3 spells CASSSVPGAAYNEQFF. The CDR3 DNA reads TGTGCCAGCAGTTCCGTCCCAGGGGCCGCATACAATGAGCAGTTCTTC.

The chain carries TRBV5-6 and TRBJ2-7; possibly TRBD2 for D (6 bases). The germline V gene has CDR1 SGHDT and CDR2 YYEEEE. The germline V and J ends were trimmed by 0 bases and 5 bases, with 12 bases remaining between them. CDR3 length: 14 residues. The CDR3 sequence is CASSLVEGGDEQYF. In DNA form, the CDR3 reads TGTGCCAGCAGCTTGGTGGAGGGAGGCGACGAGCAGTACTTC.

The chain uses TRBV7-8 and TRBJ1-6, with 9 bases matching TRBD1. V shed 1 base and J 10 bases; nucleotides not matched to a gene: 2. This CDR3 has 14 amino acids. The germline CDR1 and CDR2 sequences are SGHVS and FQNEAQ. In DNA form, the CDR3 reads TGTGCCAGCAGCTTAGAGACAGGGGGGTCACCCCTCCACTTT. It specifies CASSLETGGSPLHF.

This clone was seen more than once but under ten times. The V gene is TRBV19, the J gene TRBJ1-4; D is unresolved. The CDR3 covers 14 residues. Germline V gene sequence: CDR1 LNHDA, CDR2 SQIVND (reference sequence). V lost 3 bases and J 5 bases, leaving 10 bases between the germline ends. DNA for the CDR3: TGTGCCAGTAGTATCGAGGGAGAAAATGAAAAACTGTTTTTT. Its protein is CASSIEGENEKLFF.

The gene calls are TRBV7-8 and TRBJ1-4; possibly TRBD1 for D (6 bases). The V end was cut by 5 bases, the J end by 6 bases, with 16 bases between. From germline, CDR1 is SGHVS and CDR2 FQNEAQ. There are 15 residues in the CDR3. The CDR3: CASSTRQEEDEKLFF. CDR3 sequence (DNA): TGTGCCAGCAGCACGCGACAGGAGGAGGATGAAAAACTGTTTTTT.

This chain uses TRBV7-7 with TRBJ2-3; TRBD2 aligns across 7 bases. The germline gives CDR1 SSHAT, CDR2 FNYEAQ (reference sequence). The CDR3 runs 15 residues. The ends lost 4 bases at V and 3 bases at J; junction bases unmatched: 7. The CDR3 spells CASSSGGSGTDTQYF. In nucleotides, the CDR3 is TGTGCCAGCAGCTCGGGGGGAAGCGGGACAGATACGCAGTATTTT.

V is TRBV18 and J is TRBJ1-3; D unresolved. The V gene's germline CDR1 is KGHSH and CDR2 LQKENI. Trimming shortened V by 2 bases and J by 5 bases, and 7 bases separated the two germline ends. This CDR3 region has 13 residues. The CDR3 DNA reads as TGTGCCAGCTCACCAACAAATCGAAACACCATATATTTT. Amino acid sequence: CASSPTNRNTIYF.

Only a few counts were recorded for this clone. In DNA, the CDR3 is TGTGCCAGCAGCAGCATTTCACTAGGACCCTACCAAGAGACCCAGTACTTC. This gives the protein CASSSISLGPYQETQYF. The chain carries TRBV5-6 and TRBJ2-5, with D maybe TRBD2 (5 bases). Trimming pared 4 bases from V and 0 bases from J, leaving 19 bases between. The germline gives CDR1 SGHDT, CDR2 YYEEEE. This CDR3 region has 17 residues.

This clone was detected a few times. This chain's CDR3 is CASSVVRGSGGYTF. In DNA form, the CDR3 reads TGTGCCAGCAGTGTTGTAAGGGGATCGGGCGGCTACACCTTC. This chain links TRBV6-1 with TRBJ1-2; D may be TRBD1 (5 bases). Germline CDR1 and CDR2: MNHNS and SASEGT. This CDR3 region has 14 residues. V lost 4 bases, J lost 8 bases, and 17 bases lay in between.

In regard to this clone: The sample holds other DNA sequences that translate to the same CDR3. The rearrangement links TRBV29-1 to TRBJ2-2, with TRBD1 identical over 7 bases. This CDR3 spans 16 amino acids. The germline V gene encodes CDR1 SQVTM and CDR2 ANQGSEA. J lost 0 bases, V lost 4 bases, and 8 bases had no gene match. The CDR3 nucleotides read TGCAGCGTTGGAGCACAGGGGCGATCGAACACCGGGGAGCTGTTTTTT. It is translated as CSVGAQGRSNTGELFF.

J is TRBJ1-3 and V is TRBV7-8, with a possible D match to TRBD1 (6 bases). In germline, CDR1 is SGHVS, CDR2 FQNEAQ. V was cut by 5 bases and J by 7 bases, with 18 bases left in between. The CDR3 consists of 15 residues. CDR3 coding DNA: TGTGCCAGCAGCCCAGTACGAGAGGGGGTGAACACCATATATTTT. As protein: CASSPVREGVNTIYF.

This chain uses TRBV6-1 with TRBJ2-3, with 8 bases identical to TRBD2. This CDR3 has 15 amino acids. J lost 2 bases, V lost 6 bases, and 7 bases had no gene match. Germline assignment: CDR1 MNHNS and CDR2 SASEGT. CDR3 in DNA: TGTGCCAGCAGCCACCTAGCGGGCTCCACAGATACGCAGTATTTT. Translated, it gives CASSHLAGSTDTQYF.

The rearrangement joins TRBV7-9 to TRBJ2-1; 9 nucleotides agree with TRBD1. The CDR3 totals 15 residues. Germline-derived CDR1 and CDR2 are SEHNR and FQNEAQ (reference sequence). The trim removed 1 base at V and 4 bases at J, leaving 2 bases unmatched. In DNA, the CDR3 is TGTGCCAGCAGCTTAGGACAGGGGGTATACAATGAGCAGTTCTTC. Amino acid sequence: CASSLGQGVYNEQFF.

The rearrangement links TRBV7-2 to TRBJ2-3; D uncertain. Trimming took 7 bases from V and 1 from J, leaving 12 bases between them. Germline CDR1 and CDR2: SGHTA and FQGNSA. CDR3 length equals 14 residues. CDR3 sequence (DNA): TGTGCCAGCACTCTGGCCATGGGCACAGATACGCAGTATTTT. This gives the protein CASTLAMGTDTQYF.

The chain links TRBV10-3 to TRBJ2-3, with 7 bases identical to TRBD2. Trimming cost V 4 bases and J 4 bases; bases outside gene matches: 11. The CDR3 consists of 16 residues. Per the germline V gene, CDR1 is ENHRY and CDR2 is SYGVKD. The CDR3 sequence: CAISGSSGLAPDTQYF. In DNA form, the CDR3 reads TGTGCCATCAGTGGCAGTAGCGGGCTGGCCCCAGATACGCAGTATTTT.

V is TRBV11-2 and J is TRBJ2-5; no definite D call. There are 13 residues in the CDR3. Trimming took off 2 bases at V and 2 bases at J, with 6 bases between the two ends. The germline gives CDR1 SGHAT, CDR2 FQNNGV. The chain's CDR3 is CASSLYRQETQYF. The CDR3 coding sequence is TGTGCCAGCAGCTTATACAGACAAGAGACCCAGTACTTC.

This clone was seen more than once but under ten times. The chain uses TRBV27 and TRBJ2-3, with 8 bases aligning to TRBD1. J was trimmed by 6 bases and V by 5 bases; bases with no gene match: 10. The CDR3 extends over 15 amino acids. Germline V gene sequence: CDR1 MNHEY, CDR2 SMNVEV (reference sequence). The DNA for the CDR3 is TGTGCCAGCAGTGTCAGGGGGCGAGGAAGCGATACGCAGTATTTT. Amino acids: CASSVRGRGSDTQYF.

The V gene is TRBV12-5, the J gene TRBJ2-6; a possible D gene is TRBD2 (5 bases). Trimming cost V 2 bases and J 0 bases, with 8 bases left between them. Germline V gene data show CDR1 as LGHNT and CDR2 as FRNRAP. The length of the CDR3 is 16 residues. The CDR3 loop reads CASGLSRGSGANVLTF. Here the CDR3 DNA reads TGTGCTAGTGGTTTGTCACGGGGCTCTGGGGCCAACGTCCTGACTTTC.